Presented here are 22 T cell receptor beta chains from one specimen sequenced in a study of blood T cell repertoires in COVID-19. Clones were sequenced by immunoSEQ multiplex PCR, and TCRdb holds only the in-frame ones, with some missing. This sample has about 200,000 clones; approximately 85% occur once, and the top ten carry 3.3%. Sequencing was done on a sample of peripheral blood. The receptors were sampled from a man aged 55 to 69 with acute or convalescent COVID-19.

This rearrangement joins TRBV7-2 to TRBJ2-2, with 9 bases matching TRBD2. CDR3 length equals 17 residues. CDR1 and CDR2 from the germline V gene are SGHTA and FQGNSA. With 8 bases clipped from V and 4 bases from J, the junction kept 14 bases outside the gene matches. This chain's CDR3 is CASALGRAGGGTGELFF. In nucleotides, the CDR3 is TGTGCCAGCGCCCTGGGGAGAGCGGGAGGTGGCACCGGGGAGCTGTTTTTT.

The CDR3 reads CAGRTSGSADTQYF. The DNA for the CDR3 is TGTGCCGGGAGGACTAGCGGGAGCGCAGATACGCAGTATTTT. The chain is built from TRBV2 and TRBJ2-3; 13 nucleotides match TRBD2. The J segment lost 4 bases and the V segment lost 11 bases, leaving 6 bases of the junction unmatched. This CDR3 is 14 amino acids long. Germline V gene sequence: CDR1 SNHLY, CDR2 FYNNEI.

This rearrangement joins TRBV7-8 to TRBJ1-3, with TRBD1 identical over 7 bases. J gave up 4 bases and V 3 bases, and 3 bases lay outside the gene matches. The germline V gene has CDR1 SGHVS and CDR2 FQNEAQ. This CDR3 spans 14 amino acids. CDR3 protein: CASSFRGIGNTIYF. CDR3 nucleotides: TGTGCCAGCAGCTTCAGGGGGATCGGAAACACCATATATTTT.

The chain employs TRBV11-2 and TRBJ2-2, with a weak D call TRBD1 (6 bases). V was clipped by 5 bases and J by 6 bases, with 13 bases between them. This CDR3 has 14 residues. From germline, CDR1 is SGHAT and CDR2 FQNNGV. CDR3: CASSAQGRSGELFF. The CDR3 DNA sequence: TGTGCCAGCAGCGCACAGGGACGGTCCGGGGAGCTGTTTTTT.

This clone showed up just a few times. The genes are TRBV28 and TRBJ1-4; tentative D call: TRBD1 (5 bases). The V gene's germline CDR1 is MDHEN and CDR2 SYDVKM. Trimming shortened V by 3 bases and J by 8 bases, and 19 bases separated the two germline ends. The CDR3 extends over 16 amino acids. The CDR3 coding sequence is TGTGCCAGCAGTTTTAAGCGGGGCAAAGGGGAAGAAAAACTGTTTTTT. Translating gives CASSFKRGKGEEKLFF.

The CDR3 region has the DNA TGTGCCAGCACCGGGGGGTCTGGGGCCAACGTCCTGACTTTC. Its translation is CASTGGSGANVLTF. The chain joins TRBV27 to TRBJ2-6, with 7 nucleotides matching TRBD2. J was trimmed by 1 base and V by 7 bases; bases with no gene match: 1. Germline CDR1 reads MNHEY; CDR2 reads SMNVEV (reference sequence). The CDR3 has 14 residues.

CDR3 region: CASSEASGRVGETQYF. DNA for the CDR3: TGTGCCAGCAGCGAGGCGAGCGGGAGGGTTGGAGAGACCCAGTACTTC. This sequence joins TRBV3-1 (or the pseudogene TRBV3-2) and TRBJ2-5; 10 bases map to TRBD2. CDR1 and CDR2 from the germline V gene are LGHDT and YNNKEL (reference sequence). CDR3 length: 16 residues. V trimming: 5 bases; J trimming: 4 bases; junction bases outside the gene matches: 10.

The chain links TRBV10-1 to TRBJ2-2, with 10 bases lining up with TRBD1. Unmatched junction bases numbered 9, after V lost 6 bases and J lost 5 bases. The germline V gene has CDR1 WNHNN and CDR2 SYGVQD (reference sequence). The CDR3 consists of 16 residues. The CDR3 is CASSSRDRGVTGELFF. CDR3 sequence (DNA): TGCGCCAGCAGCTCCCGGGACAGGGGTGTTACCGGGGAGCTGTTTTTT.

The chain is built from TRBV12-3 or TRBV12-4 and TRBJ2-7; 7 positions agree with TRBD1. Germline trimming cut 8 bases from V and 6 bases from J; bases unmatched to any gene: 4. This CDR3 comprises 11 residues. The CDR3 nucleotides are TGTGCCAGCTCTTACAGGGGCGAGCAGTACTTC. Its protein product is CASSYRGEQYF.

The V call is TRBV7-6, the J call TRBJ2-5; 10 bases are a match to TRBD1. V was clipped by 5 bases and J by 4 bases; unmatched bases: 4. Germline CDR1 reads SGHVS; CDR2 reads FNYEAQ. The CDR3 sequence is 14 residues long. The CDR3 is CASSVRDRGETQYF. The CDR3 coding sequence is TGTGCCAGCAGCGTCCGGGACAGGGGAGAGACCCAGTACTTC.

The table lists this clone with many counts. CDR3 sequence: CASRGTLGSYEQYF. In nucleotides, the CDR3 is TGTGCCAGCAGGGGGACTTTGGGTTCCTACGAGCAGTACTTC. The chain couples TRBV27 to TRBJ2-7; D is perhaps TRBD2 (6 bases). Germline V gives CDR1 MNHEY, CDR2 SMNVEV (reference sequence). The CDR3 length is 14 residues. V lost 6 bases, J lost 1 base, and 13 bases lay in between.

The chain couples TRBV5-4 to TRBJ2-7; maybe TRBD2 (6 bases). This CDR3 spans 15 amino acids. V lost 3 bases and J 0 bases, leaving 13 bases between the germline ends. Germline assignment: CDR1 SGHNT and CDR2 YYREEE (reference sequence). DNA of the CDR3: TGTGCCAGCAGCTCTCGGGACTCAGGCTCCTACGAGCAGTACTTC. Protein sequence: CASSSRDSGSYEQYF.

This chain joins TRBV13 and TRBJ2-7; 14 nucleotides align to TRBD2. This CDR3 is built from 15 residues. CDR1 PRHDT and CDR2 FYEKMQ come from the germline V gene (reference sequence). Trimming at V came to 5 bases and at J to 7 bases, leaving 7 bases not matched to a gene. The CDR3 DNA sequence: TGTGCCAGCAGCCCCGGGACTAGCGGGAGAGGAGAGCAGTACTTC. Translated: CASSPGTSGRGEQYF.

This chain links TRBV7-2 with TRBJ2-7; 7 bases agree with TRBD1. J gave up 5 bases and V 5 bases, and 6 bases lay outside the gene matches. The germline CDR1 and CDR2 sequences are SGHTA and FQGNSA. The CDR3 is 13 residues long. The DNA for the CDR3 is TGTGCCAGCAGCCTCAGGGACAGCGACGAGCAGTACTTC. It translates to CASSLRDSDEQYF.

The chain employs TRBV2 and TRBJ2-1; 8 bases line up with TRBD2. Germline CDR1 reads SNHLY; CDR2 reads FYNNEI. After removal of 8 bases from V and 10 bases from J, the junction contained 10 bases not matched to a gene. The CDR3 loop spans 13 amino acids. CDR3 in amino acids: CASGRGGRNEQFF. The CDR3 DNA reads TGTGCCAGCGGGAGGGGCGGGAGGAACGAGCAGTTCTTC.

J is TRBJ2-7 and V is TRBV27; TRBD1 agrees at 10 bases. CDR1 and CDR2 (germline): MNHEY, SMNVEV (reference sequence). CDR3 length: 18 residues. V was clipped by 4 bases and J by 3 bases; unmatched bases: 15. CDR3 DNA sequence: TGTGCCAGCAGTTCACGGTGGGATCCGGGACAGGGGCTCTACGAGCAGTACTTC. Translating it yields CASSSRWDPGQGLYEQYF.

This clone has just a few counts. This chain connects TRBV20-1 to TRBJ2-7; 7 bases match TRBD2. CDR1 and CDR2 (germline): DFQATT, SNEGSKA (reference sequence). The CDR3 sequence is 11 residues long. The CDR3 region is CRSASGHEQYF. The CDR3 bases are TGCAGGTCGGCTAGCGGACACGAGCAGTACTTC.

This chain uses TRBV3-1 (or the pseudogene TRBV3-2) with TRBJ2-1; TRBD2 aligns across 11 bases. Losses at the gene ends were 1 base for V and 9 bases for J; bases not matched to a gene: 5. Germline assignment: CDR1 LGHDT and CDR2 YNNKEL (reference sequence). This CDR3 contains 15 residues. CDR3 nucleotides: TGTGCCAGCAGCCAAGGGCTAGCGGGAGGTAGTGAGCAGTTCTTC. This sequence encodes CASSQGLAGGSEQFF.

The chain uses TRBV18 and TRBJ2-1; 11 bases map to TRBD1. The CDR3 extends over 19 amino acids. V was pared by 6 bases and J by 0 bases, with 13 bases of the junction left unmatched. Germline V CDR1 and CDR2: KGHSH, LQKENI. DNA of the CDR3: TGTGCCAGCTCGCCCGCCGGGACAGGGGGATCCGTCTCCTACAATGAGCAGTTCTTC. This sequence encodes CASSPAGTGGSVSYNEQFF.

V and J are TRBV19 and TRBJ2-2; D unclear. The V gene's germline CDR1 is LNHDA and CDR2 SQIVND (reference sequence). Trimming shortened V by 3 bases and J by 2 bases, and 7 bases separated the two germline ends. The CDR3 is 14 amino acids. Here the CDR3 DNA reads TGTGCCAGTAGTATTGAGAGCAACACCGGGGAGCTGTTTTTT. Its protein is CASSIESNTGELFF.

The rearrangement uses TRBV19 and TRBJ2-1; 11 positions match TRBD2. The CDR3 has 17 residues. Germline lookup yields CDR1 LNHDA and CDR2 SQIVND (reference sequence). Losses at the gene ends were 4 bases for V and 2 bases for J; bases not matched to a gene: 7. The DNA of the CDR3 is TGTGCCAGTAGTACGAGATGGACTAGCGGGCCCTACAATGAGCAGTTCTTC. Translated, it gives CASSTRWTSGPYNEQFF.

Notes on this clone: Other DNA sequences within the sample encode an identical CDR3. The rearrangement links TRBV19 to TRBJ1-4; no reliable D call. Trimming removed 5 bases from V and 7 bases from J, with 8 bases in between. The germline V gene encodes CDR1 LNHDA and CDR2 SQIVND (reference sequence). The CDR3 runs to 12 residues. CDR3 coding DNA: TGTGCCAGTAGTCTCTCGGGTGAAAAACTGTTTTTT. Translated, it gives CASSLSGEKLFF.